Below, 21 T cell receptor beta chains from the same sample are listed, as sequenced in a study of CD8 T cell repertoires and HIV-1 epitope variants. Assay used: immunoSEQ multiplex PCR; TCRdb lists only in-frame clones, some missing. This sample carries approximately 5,900 clones, roughly 73% of them seen once, and the ten largest clones take roughly two fifths. The antigens for these receptors are not known. Sequenced sample: cultured CD8+ T cells derived from PBMCs. Receptors were obtained from a male donor with HIV.

The chain combines TRBV27 with TRBJ1-2; D gene uncertain. This CDR3 region has 14 residues. The germline gives CDR1 MNHEY, CDR2 SMNVEV (reference sequence). V was clipped by 5 bases and J by 3 bases, with 13 bases between them. Here the CDR3 DNA reads TGTGCCAGCAGTCCCGGGTCCCGGGACTATGGCTACACCTTC. It yields the protein CASSPGSRDYGYTF.

This clone was counted once. The rearrangement uses TRBV4-3 and TRBJ2-7, with TRBD2 matching 8 bases. Looked up from germline, CDR1 is LGHNA and CDR2 is YSLEER. V trimming: 0 bases; J trimming: 6 bases; junction bases outside the gene matches: 7. The CDR3 runs 15 residues. Written as DNA, the CDR3 is TGCGCCAGCAGCCAAGAATTAAGTAGCGGGGCCGAGCAGTACTTC. Its translation is CASSQELSSGAEQYF.

This clone is medium-sized within its sample. This sequence joins TRBV6-4 and TRBJ1-6; no clear D gene. Trimming removed 2 bases from V and 5 bases from J, with 4 bases in between. This CDR3 is built from 13 residues. Germline V gives CDR1 MRHNA, CDR2 SNTAGT. The DNA for the CDR3 is TGTGCCAGCAGTGACGGAGATAATTCACCCCTCCACTTT. It is translated as CASSDGDNSPLHF.

V usage is TRBV4-1 and J usage is TRBJ2-2; no definite D call. Per germline, CDR1 MGHRA and CDR2 YSYEKL. V lost 0 bases, J lost 1 base, and 12 bases lay in between. The CDR3 is 17 residues long. CDR3 loop: CASSQEGNQMNTGELFF. In nucleotides, the CDR3 is TGCGCCAGCAGCCAAGAGGGGAATCAGATGAACACCGGGGAGCTGTTTTTT.

J is TRBJ2-2 and V is TRBV27; no definite D call. Germline V gene data show CDR1 as MNHEY and CDR2 as SMNVEV (reference sequence). This CDR3 has 12 amino acids. V was clipped by 2 bases and J by 6 bases, with 4 bases between them. The CDR3 nucleotides read TGTGCCAGCAGTTTACTCCCCGGGGAGCTGTTTTTT. Its protein is CASSLLPGELFF.

V and J are TRBV4-3 and TRBJ1-6; 9 bases match TRBD1. The CDR3 sequence is 15 residues long. Trimming took 4 bases from V and 5 from J; bases not matched to a gene: 3. Germline values: CDR1 LGHNA, CDR2 YSLEER. The CDR3 DNA sequence: TGCGCCAGCAGCCCCGGGACAGGGAATAATTCACCCCTCCACTTT. Translation: CASSPGTGNNSPLHF.

The chain links TRBV7-6 to TRBJ2-7, with no clear D. V was pared by 2 bases and J by 1 base, with 9 bases between. The CDR3 loop spans 14 amino acids. CDR1 SGHVS and CDR2 FNYEAQ come from the germline V gene. In nucleotides, the CDR3 is TGTGCCAGCAGCTTACTGGACGGATCCTACGAGCAGTACTTC. This codes for CASSLLDGSYEQYF.

The V call is TRBV29-1, the J call TRBJ1-2; tentatively, D is TRBD1 (5 bases). Trimming left V 1 base short and J 7 bases short, with 22 bases between. CDR1 SQVTM and CDR2 ANQGSEA come from the germline V gene. The CDR3 totals 16 residues. CDR3 residues: CSVEALLRDPRAGYTF. The CDR3, as DNA: TGCAGCGTTGAAGCCCTACTCCGGGACCCAAGGGCTGGCTACACCTTC.

The table lists this clone with a few counts. This chain joins TRBV5-4 and TRBJ1-1, with D possibly matching TRBD1 (5 bases). The CDR3 totals 13 residues. The germline V gene encodes CDR1 SGHNT and CDR2 YYREEE (reference sequence). Trimming cost V 2 bases and J 4 bases, with 9 bases left between them. The CDR3 bases are TGTGCCAGCAGCTTCGGGGGGGGCACTGAAGCTTTCTTT. This translates into CASSFGGGTEAFF. The full variable domain, in which reference TRBV5-4 and TRBJ1-1 provide the parts outside the CDR3, is ETGVTQSPTHLIKTRGQQVTLRCSSQSGHNTVSWYQQALGQGPQFIFQYYREEENGRGNFPPRFSGLQFPNYSSELNVNALELDDSALYLCASSFGGGTEAFFGQGTRLTVV.

The chain is built from TRBV28 and TRBJ1-1, with D hard to call. This CDR3 is built from 12 residues. Germline lookup yields CDR1 MDHEN and CDR2 SYDVKM. V dropped 7 bases and J dropped 1 base, with 7 bases sitting between them. CDR3 nucleotides: TGTGCCAGCACATTGGGGAACACTGAAGCTTTCTTT. This sequence encodes CASTLGNTEAFF.

The chain combines TRBV13 with TRBJ2-3, with D perhaps TRBD1 or TRBD2 (5 bases each). V was pared by 11 bases and J by 1 base, with 16 bases between. The CDR3 totals 14 residues. Germline CDR1 is PRHDT and CDR2 is FYEKMQ (reference sequence). The CDR3 DNA sequence: TGTGCCGGCGGAGAGGGGTTGGGCACAGATACGCAGTATTTT. This gives the protein CAGGEGLGTDTQYF.

The chain links TRBV10-2 to TRBJ1-1, with D possibly TRBD1 on 5 matching bases. CDR1 and CDR2 (germline): WSHSY, SAAADI. The V and J ends lost 6 bases and 5 bases respectively, with 10 bases between them. The CDR3 is made up of 12 amino acids. CDR3 in amino acids: CASSPGGTEAFF. The CDR3 DNA reads as TGCGCCAGCAGCCCCGGGGGGACTGAAGCTTTCTTT.

The V gene is TRBV19, the J gene TRBJ2-3; D is perhaps TRBD1 or TRBD2 (5 bases each). Germline CDR1 and CDR2: LNHDA and SQIVND (reference sequence). Trimming left V 6 bases short and J 2 bases short, with 9 bases between. The length of the CDR3 is 13 residues. The CDR3 region is CASRPGPTDTQYF. The CDR3 coding sequence is TGTGCCAGTAGACCGGGGCCCACAGATACGCAGTATTTT.

The V call is TRBV6-1, the J call TRBJ2-1; D not resolved. Germline V gene data show CDR1 as MNHNS and CDR2 as SASEGT. Trimming took off 2 bases at V and 5 bases at J, with 16 bases between the two ends. CDR3 size: 16 residues. The CDR3 region is CASSELVGQIDNEQFF. In DNA, the CDR3 is TGTGCCAGCAGTGAACTCGTGGGCCAGATAGACAATGAGCAGTTCTTC.

The rearrangement uses TRBV7-6 and TRBJ2-3, with TRBD2 matching 7 bases. The CDR3 has 14 residues. Trimming took 0 bases from V and 3 from J; bases not matched to a gene: 0. CDR1 and CDR2 from the germline V gene are SGHVS and FNYEAQ. The CDR3 sequence: CASSLAGGTDTQYF. Here the CDR3 DNA reads TGTGCCAGCAGCTTAGCGGGAGGGACAGATACGCAGTATTTT.

The V and J genes are TRBV4-1 and TRBJ1-1, with D maybe TRBD1 (6 bases). CDR1 MGHRA and CDR2 YSYEKL come from the germline V gene. The CDR3 extends over 14 amino acids. V was trimmed by 4 bases and J by 7 bases, leaving 16 bases between them. CDR3 nucleotide sequence: TGCGCCAGCAGCCCTCAGGGAAGGGGGAGTGAAGCTTTCTTT. Its translation is CASSPQGRGSEAFF.

This clone was found a few times. The chain uses TRBV25-1 and TRBJ1-2; no clear D gene. Germline CDR1 reads MGHDK; CDR2 reads SYGVNS. The CDR3 sequence is 15 residues long. V was shortened by 3 bases and J by 2 bases, with 13 bases between the two germline ends. The CDR3 region has the DNA TGTGCCAGCAGTGAGGGTTTAGCAAGGAACTATGGCTACACCTTC. Protein sequence: CASSEGLARNYGYTF.

This chain joins TRBV27 and TRBJ1-1; D is unresolved. The CDR3 runs to 15 residues. The V and J ends lost 3 bases and 7 bases respectively, with 18 bases between them. From germline, CDR1 is MNHEY and CDR2 SMNVEV (reference sequence). CDR3 sequence reads: CASSLPPSLGGEAFF. The DNA for the CDR3 is TGTGCCAGCAGTTTGCCCCCGTCCCTTGGCGGTGAAGCTTTCTTT.

The V gene is TRBV5-1, the J gene TRBJ2-7, with D tentatively TRBD1 (6 bases). The V gene's germline CDR1 is SGHRS and CDR2 YFSETQ. V lost 0 bases and J lost 6, with 7 bases in between. CDR3 length: 12 residues. CDR3 sequence (DNA): TGCGCCAGCAGCTTGGACAGGGTCGAGCAGTACTTC. This encodes CASSLDRVEQYF.

This rearrangement joins TRBV7-6 to TRBJ1-6; D unresolved. The V gene lost 2 bases and the J gene lost 0 bases, with 11 bases spanning the gap. The CDR3 loop spans 17 amino acids. Germline CDR1 is SGHVS and CDR2 is FNYEAQ. DNA for the CDR3: TGTGCCAGCAGCTTATCCGAGTATAGCTCCTATAATTCACCCCTCCACTTT. It codes for CASSLSEYSSYNSPLHF.

The DNA for the CDR3 is TGTGCCAGCAGCTTAGAAGGGGGGTCGTACACCGGGGAGCTGTTTTTT. Residues: CASSLEGGSYTGELFF. The V call is TRBV7-6, the J call TRBJ2-2, with D possibly being TRBD1 or TRBD2 (6 bases each). The V and J ends lost 1 base and 3 bases respectively, with 12 bases between them. CDR3 size: 16 residues. In germline, CDR1 is SGHVS, CDR2 FNYEAQ.